The source of this T cell receptor beta chain is a study of T cell responses to AZD1222 COVID-19 vaccine. Sequenced by immunoSEQ multiplex PCR; TCRdb stores in-frame clones only, minus some. The repertoire includes about 130,000 clones, approximately 90% of them detected once, and roughly 1.5% sits in the top ten. There are a few counts of this clone. Its antigen is not known. The V gene's germline CDR1 is SGHKS and CDR2 YYEKEE (reference sequence). This CDR3 has 14 residues. Trimming took off 3 bases at V and 6 bases at J, with 15 bases between the two ends. General study results and limits: Nearly half of spike-specific TCRs reportedly target unmutated variant regions. Donors, mostly white British, included more females; clonal diversity was possibly underestimated.

The TCR originated in an adult in good health. The sample here was peripheral blood, taken on day 0 of AZD1222 vaccination. The chain joins TRBV5-5 to TRBJ1-1; unclear D gene. The CDR3 region is CASSSGAAWAEAFF. The DNA of the CDR3 is TGTGCCAGCAGCTCCGGAGCCGCTTGGGCTGAAGCTTTCTTT.